The clone carrying this T cell receptor (beta chain) was counted a few times. These data come from a study of T cells in Graves' hyperthyroidism and ophthalmopathy. V lost 5 bases and J lost 6, with 8 bases in between. Germline loops: CDR1 SGHTA, CDR2 FQGNSA. The CDR3 consists of 13 residues. Amplification targeted TCR beta CDR3 regions from RNA transcripts. Carried out on the TCR CDR3, a first-round RT-PCR used the HTBI primer set. TCRdb analysed the multiplex PCR reads with MiXCR anew, one entry per CDR3 protein. The table includes a few hundred thousand distinct CDR3 sequences, under 20% detected once.

The sample comprised blood. This sequence originates from a woman aged 18-29 years with Graves' hyperthyroidism. This chain links TRBV7-2 with TRBJ1-6; D call uncertain. CDR3 in amino acids: CASSPDGNSPLHF. CDR3 sequence (DNA): TGTGCCAGCAGCCCGGATGGTAATTCACCCCTCCACTTT.